The clone carrying this TCR beta chain was found many times. Its antigen remains unknown. Tagging with unique molecular identifiers was applied to individual cDNA molecules. One entry per CDR3 protein, called by TCRdb with MiXCR from the 5' RACE reads. The table shows over 75,000 distinct CDR3 sequences, with under 15% occurring only once. These data come from a study of early T cells in non-severe SARS-CoV-2 infection. Study as a whole: The chains were unpaired, and the sequenced material was bulk RNA from unsorted whole blood. Study-wide results and limits: VDJdb matching favored anti-spike CD8 responses, missing private and CD4 specificities.

Per germline, CDR1 SQVTM and CDR2 ANQGSEA. This CDR3 spans 12 amino acids. V lost 4 bases, J lost 11 bases, and 10 bases stayed unmatched. The TCR was taken from an adult who was a healthcare worker with PCR-confirmed SARS-CoV-2 infection or an uninfected control (not recorded which). This chain joins TRBV29-1 and TRBJ2-5, with TRBD2 matching over 7 bases. The sequencing input was whole blood. In DNA, the CDR3 is TGCAGCGTTGGCCGGGGGGAGGGCCTTCAGTACTTC. Its translation is CSVGRGEGLQYF. Full variable domain (missing parts from reference TRBV29-1 and TRBJ2-5): SAVISQKPSRDICQRGTSLTIQCQVDSQVTMMFWYRQQPGQSLTLIATANQGSEATYESGFVIDKFPISRPNLTFSTLTVSNMSPEDSSIYLCSVGRGEGLQYFGPGTRLLVL.